A single sample gave rise to the 9 T cell receptor beta chains below, sequenced in a study of blood T cell repertoires in COVID-19. Here immunoSEQ multiplex PCR was the method, and the copy in TCRdb shows in-frame clones only, minus some. Of 300,000 to 350,000 clones in the sample, around 90% were seen once. Sequencing was done on a sample of PBMCs or T cells enriched from blood (not recorded which). All receptors derive from a young woman with acute COVID-19.

The V call is TRBV27, the J call TRBJ1-5; D is undetermined. This CDR3 is built from 15 residues. V lost 6 bases to trimming and J lost 2 bases, with 14 bases between them. Germline values: CDR1 MNHEY, CDR2 SMNVEV (reference sequence). DNA of the CDR3: TGTGCCAGCAGCTTTACAGAGGAGGGCAATCAGCCCCAGCATTTT. Protein product: CASSFTEEGNQPQHF.

The CDR3 DNA follows: TGTGCCAGCAGCCTCCTCGACTATAGGGGGATAAATGAGCAGTTCTTC. It codes for CASSLLDYRGINEQFF. This sequence joins TRBV7-9 and TRBJ2-1; a possible D gene is TRBD1 (6 bases). Trimming stripped 5 bases from V and 7 bases from J, with 21 bases between. The CDR3 covers 16 residues. In germline, CDR1 is SEHNR, CDR2 FQNEAQ (reference sequence).

The chain has TRBV12-3 or TRBV12-4 and TRBJ1-1; no definite D call. CDR3 length: 13 amino acids. The V gene lost 3 bases and the J gene lost 2 bases, with 7 bases spanning the gap. CDR3 region: CASSFAFNTEAFF. The CDR3 DNA follows: TGTGCCAGCAGTTTCGCGTTCAACACTGAAGCTTTCTTT.

The rearrangement links TRBV9 to TRBJ1-5; 7 nucleotides match TRBD1. Germline lookup yields CDR1 SGDLS and CDR2 YYNGEE. With V trimmed by 3 bases and J by 2 bases, 2 bases remained unmatched. The length of the CDR3 is 14 residues. The CDR3 DNA reads TGTGCCAGCAGCGCCGGGACAGGCAATCAGCCCCAGCATTTT. Translation gives CASSAGTGNQPQHF.

This chain links TRBV2 with TRBJ1-1; D possibly corresponds to TRBD1 (5 bases). V was trimmed by 4 bases and J by 0 bases, leaving 9 bases between them. There are 14 residues in the CDR3. Germline CDR1 SNHLY, CDR2 FYNNEI. Written as DNA, the CDR3 is TGTGCCAGCAGTGTAGACAGTCTGAACACTGAAGCTTTCTTT. Translation gives CASSVDSLNTEAFF.

V is TRBV2 and J is TRBJ2-5; TRBD2 matches at 11 bases. Germline CDR1 is SNHLY and CDR2 is FYNNEI. This CDR3 region has 16 residues. The junction had 8 bases not matched to a gene; V was cut back by 0 bases and J by 8 bases. CDR3 coding DNA: TGTGCCAGCAGTGAAGCCCCTGGGACTAGCGGAGGAACCCAGTACTTC. This encodes CASSEAPGTSGGTQYF.

The rearrangement uses TRBV11-3 and TRBJ2-7, with D possibly TRBD1 on 6 matching bases. V lost 5 bases and J 7 bases, leaving 24 bases between the germline ends. The germline V gene has CDR1 SGHNT and CDR2 YENEEA. CDR3 length: 16 amino acids. The CDR3 nucleotides read TGTGCCAGCAGCCTGCCCCTACAGGGTATGATTAATGAGCAGTACTTC. Translation gives CASSLPLQGMINEQYF. The full variable domain, rest sourced from reference TRBV11-3 and TRBJ2-7, is EAGVVQSPRYKIIEKKQPVAFWCNPISGHNTLYWYLQNLGQGPELLIRYENEEAVDDSQLPKDRFSAERLKGVDSTLKIQPAELGDSAVYLCASSLPLQGMINEQYFGPGTRLTVT.

V gene TRBV12-5 combines with J gene TRBJ2-7; a weak D match, TRBD2 (5 bases). Germline V lookup: CDR1 LGHNT, CDR2 FRNRAP. The CDR3 consists of 14 residues. V lost 4 bases, J lost 0 bases, and 10 bases lay in between. The CDR3 DNA reads as TGTGCTAGTGGTTCCCCCCGGGACTCCTACGAGCAGTACTTC. This gives the protein CASGSPRDSYEQYF.

J is TRBJ1-1 and V is TRBV27, with a possible D match to TRBD1 (5 bases). This CDR3 comprises 15 residues. Per the germline V gene, CDR1 is MNHEY and CDR2 is SMNVEV (reference sequence). Trimming shortened V by 4 bases and J by 6 bases, and 18 bases separated the two germline ends. The CDR3 protein is CASSYSTGGMAEAFF. CDR3 bases: TGTGCCAGCAGTTACTCGACGGGGGGAATGGCTGAAGCTTTCTTT.